The rows below give T cell receptor beta chains drawn from one sample of a study of blood T cell repertoires in COVID-19. Clones were read by immunoSEQ multiplex PCR, and TCRdb kept only the in-frame ones, dropping some. The data contain over 100,000 clones, under 90% of them seen just once; the ten biggest clones take up 12%. Sequenced input: peripheral blood. The receptors stem from an older woman with acute or convalescent COVID-19. Each CDR3 is given with its conserved first and last residue. A D gene is named only where the DNA matches it firmly. Rows give clone size only sometimes, using once, few, many, or a class for an expanded clone.

j_call d_call clone_size v_call cdr3_aa cdr3_nt
TRBJ1-1 TRBD1 - TRBV27 CASSRETGTGGGGAFF TGTGCCAGCAGTAGAGAGACCGGGACAGGGGGCGGTGGAGCTTTCTTT
TRBJ1-1 - once TRBV3-1/TRBV3-2 CASSQGTTTMNTEAFF TGTGCCAGCAGCCAAGGGACAACCACTATGAACACTGAAGCTTTCTTT
TRBJ1-2 - - TRBV19 CASSPTGSSYGYTF TGTGCCAGTAGCCCTACCGGGAGTTCCTATGGCTACACCTTC
TRBJ1-1 TRBD1 - TRBV6-5 CASSYAGGLNTEAFF TGTGCCAGCAGTTATGCAGGGGGTTTGAACACTGAAGCTTTCTTT
TRBJ1-3 - - TRBV11-2 CASSLGWSSGNTIYF TGTGCCAGCAGCTTAGGGTGGAGCTCTGGAAACACCATATATTTT
TRBJ1-2 TRBD1 - TRBV30 CAWTTGTGDYGYTF TGTGCCTGGACCACCGGGACAGGGGATTATGGCTACACCTTC
TRBJ2-1 - few TRBV9 CASSVAGMSSYNEQFF TGTGCCAGCAGCGTGGCAGGTATGTCCTCCTACAATGAGCAGTTCTTC
TRBJ1-5 TRBD1 - TRBV11-3 CASILIRDRVEVSNQPQHF TGTGCCAGCATCCTTATCCGGGACAGGGTCGAGGTGAGCAATCAGCCCCAGCATTTT
TRBJ2-5 - - TRBV5-1 CASRGGEETQYF TGCGCCAGCAGAGGAGGCGAAGAGACCCAGTACTTC
TRBJ2-2 TRBD1 - TRBV28 CASSPNGQGNTGELFF TGTGCCAGCAGTCCGAATGGACAGGGGAACACCGGGGAGCTGTTTTTT
TRBJ2-7 - - TRBV19 CASSTRGGNGEQYF TGTGCCAGTAGTACCCGGGGAGGTAACGGAGAGCAGTACTTC
TRBJ2-1 TRBD2 once TRBV12-3/TRBV12-4 CASSWRGTAEQFF TGTGCCAGCAGTTGGCGGGGGACCGCAGAGCAGTTCTTC
TRBJ1-2 TRBD1 - TRBV30 CAWSVSQGDGYTF TGTGCCTGGAGTGTATCCCAGGGGGATGGCTACACCTTC
TRBJ1-2 - - TRBV24-1 CATSPGGGYGYTF TGTGCCACCAGCCCGGGGGGGGGCTATGGCTACACCTTC
TRBJ1-3 TRBD1 - TRBV18 CASSPRDGGPQGGSSGNTIYF TGTGCCAGCTCACCAAGGGATGGCGGGCCGCAGGGGGGAAGCTCTGGAAACACCATATATTTT
TRBJ2-1 - once TRBV7-3 CASSLTGGAKQFF TGTGCCAGCAGCTTAACCGGAGGGGCGAAGCAGTTCTTC
TRBJ1-2 - - TRBV29-1 CSLSSPGGYTF TGCAGCCTAAGCTCTCCGGGTGGCTACACCTTC
TRBJ1-1 - - TRBV9 CASSVAVDSGHPEAFF TGTGCCAGCAGCGTAGCTGTCGACAGTGGACATCCTGAAGCTTTCTTT
TRBJ2-2 - - TRBV7-3 CASKTHTGELFF TGTGCCAGCAAGACACACACCGGGGAGCTGTTTTTT
TRBJ1-1 - - TRBV5-4 CASSLDGRLVSTEAFF TGTGCCAGCAGCTTGGACGGCAGACTCGTCTCAACTGAAGCTTTCTTT